A selection of T cell receptor beta chains follows, all from one sample in a study of cytomegalovirus exposure and HLA in healthy donors. The method was immunoSEQ multiplex PCR; TCRdb's version includes in-frame clones alone and lacks a portion of them. This sample has over 150,000 clones, with approximately 83% found just once. The sample comprised PBMCs. The receptors stem from a boy aged 2 to 10 in good health and CMV-seronegative. CDR3s leave out the opening cysteine and the closing phenylalanine or tryptophan. A D gene is named only where the DNA matches it firmly. Part of the rows lack a size; the others show once, few, many or a class for expanded clones.

v_call,j_call,clone_size,d_call,cdr3_aa
TRBV7-8,TRBJ1-2,few,TRBD1,ASSLDRGNYGYT
TRBV5-8,TRBJ2-2,NA,TRBD2,ASSLGLAGVFTGELF
TRBV6-6,TRBJ2-1,NA,TRBD1,ASHAGTGLYNEQF
TRBV9,TRBJ1-4,NA,NA,ASSNPGDEKPF
TRBV19,TRBJ1-2,NA,TRBD1,ASSIGQGGYGYT
TRBV30,TRBJ1-5,NA,NA,AWSVGQANQPQH
TRBV6-5,TRBJ2-7,NA,NA,ASSYSTGSSYEQY
TRBV7-2,TRBJ1-1,few,NA,ASSLGGVMNTEAF
TRBV9,TRBJ2-2,NA,TRBD1,ASSAPGQGENTGELF
TRBV10-1,TRBJ2-1,NA,NA,ASSGVRGDEQF
TRBV27,TRBJ2-7,few,NA,ASSLSVGGEQY
TRBV13,TRBJ2-2,NA,NA,ASSQGNTGELF
TRBV7-2,TRBJ2-3,NA,NA,ASSPTRDRDTQY
TRBV27,TRBJ1-6,NA,NA,ASSPTLRGGTNSLLH
TRBV7-9,TRBJ2-2,NA,NA,SSSLVTGELF
TRBV18,TRBJ2-5,few,TRBD2,ASSPTGGQETQY
TRBV19,TRBJ1-6,NA,NA,ASSIGGRGSPLH
TRBV9,TRBJ2-5,few,TRBD2,ASSVGGGETQY
TRBV11-2,TRBJ1-2,few,NA,ASSFGETYGYT
TRBV6-1,TRBJ2-1,few,NA,ASSEALSFGAWYNEQF
TRBV7-3,TRBJ2-1,NA,TRBD2,ASSLGLAAYNEQF
TRBV7-2,TRBJ2-7,NA,TRBD1,ASSSGSGQAHYEQY
TRBV7-8,TRBJ2-3,once,TRBD2,ASTRGGRNTQY
TRBV2,TRBJ2-1,NA,TRBD1,ASSPTGGSYNEQF
TRBV7-9,TRBJ1-2,NA,NA,ASSPGRGYT
TRBV18,TRBJ1-3,NA,TRBD1,ASSPQDRGVGNTIY
TRBV5-4,NA,NA,NA,ASSLHNYEQY
TRBV18,TRBJ1-2,NA,NA,ASSPDQDRSNGYT
TRBV27,TRBJ2-2,NA,TRBD1,ASSLSMGTGGTGELF
TRBV2,TRBJ2-7,NA,NA,ASSERGGELYEQY
TRBV2,TRBJ1-5,once,NA,ASSALGIQNSNQPQH
TRBV15,TRBJ1-5,NA,TRBD1,ATSRGTGGRRNQPQH
TRBV4-3,TRBJ1-1,NA,TRBD1,ASSRWDRGTEAF
TRBV18,TRBJ1-1,NA,NA,ASSPLHGNTEAF
TRBV12-5,TRBJ2-7,NA,TRBD1,ASGLTGTGDGGFEQY
TRBV14,TRBJ2-3,NA,TRBD2,ASSRGYPGLPGGRDTQY
TRBV5-6,TRBJ1-3,once,NA,ASSFLGTNSGNTIY
TRBV11-3,TRBJ2-3,NA,NA,ASSLDRRGRGCDDTDTQY
TRBV4-3,TRBJ1-4,NA,NA,ASSQDIVTANEKLF
TRBV6-5,TRBJ1-1,few,NA,ASSYSWRYEAF